One sample yielded the 13 T cell receptor beta chains listed below, sequenced in a study of cytomegalovirus exposure and HLA in healthy donors. PCR involved 60 Vbeta and 13 Jbeta primers. Method: immunoSEQ multiplex PCR; TCRdb's copy keeps in-frame clones and lacks some. The repertoire includes 90,000 to 100,000 clones, 65% to 85% of them detected once, and approximately 2% sits in the top ten. Sequencing was performed on PBMCs. The receptors were sampled from a man between 18 and 35 years old in good health and CMV-seronegative.

Only a few counts were recorded for this clone. The chain recombines TRBV27 with TRBJ1-2; 10 bases match TRBD1. With V trimmed by 9 bases and J by 3 bases, 7 bases remained unmatched. The CDR3 has 14 residues. Germline loops: CDR1 MNHEY, CDR2 SMNVEV (reference sequence). The CDR3 spells CASRQGALYYGYTF. For the CDR3, the DNA is TGTGCCAGTCGACAGGGGGCCTTATACTATGGCTACACCTTC.

This clone occurred once. The V and J genes are TRBV4-2 and TRBJ2-5; 10 bases line up with TRBD1. After removal of 3 bases from V and 5 bases from J, the junction contained 6 bases not matched to a gene. CDR3 length: 15 amino acids. CDR1 and CDR2 (germline): LGHNA, YNFKEQ. The CDR3 nucleotides are TGTGCCAGCAGCCATGGGACAGGGGACGGCGAGACCCAGTACTTC. Protein sequence: CASSHGTGDGETQYF.

The chain recombines TRBV18 with TRBJ2-7; 7 bases match TRBD1. Trimming took 0 bases from V and 3 from J; bases not matched to a gene: 2. The germline gives CDR1 KGHSH, CDR2 LQKENI. CDR3 size: 14 residues. The CDR3 coding sequence is TGTGCCAGCTCACCACCGGCAGGGGGCTACGAGCAGTACTTC. This encodes CASSPPAGGYEQYF.

The chain employs TRBV10-3 and TRBJ1-5; no firm D call. Trimming removed 0 bases from V and 9 bases from J, with 12 bases in between. In germline, CDR1 is ENHRY, CDR2 SYGVKD. The length of the CDR3 is 14 residues. In DNA, the CDR3 is TGTGCCATCAGTGAGTCGAAACCCGCCGGGCCCCAGCATTTT. This codes for CAISESKPAGPQHF.

The chain joins TRBV6-1 to TRBJ2-7; tentatively, D is TRBD2 (6 bases). V was pared by 1 base and J by 2 bases, with 12 bases between. The CDR3 contains 15 residues. Germline assignment: CDR1 MNHNS and CDR2 SASEGT. CDR3 in amino acids: CASSEVRGVPYEQYF. The CDR3 DNA follows: TGTGCCAGCAGTGAAGTTCGCGGGGTCCCCTACGAGCAGTACTTC.

The J gene is TRBJ2-3, the V gene TRBV5-1, with TRBD2 identical over 12 bases. The CDR3 spans 15 residues. After removal of 4 bases from V and 6 bases from J, the junction contained 6 bases not matched to a gene. Germline V gives CDR1 SGHRS, CDR2 YFSETQ. In DNA, the CDR3 is TGCGCCAGCAGCCGATCTAGCGGGAGGGTCGATACGCAGTATTTT. It encodes CASSRSSGRVDTQYF.

As for this clone: One end of the junction varies from germline; a read error may be responsible. V gene TRBV6-6 combines with J gene TRBJ2-7; 7 bases map to TRBD1. Germline CDR1 MNHNY, CDR2 SVGAGI (reference sequence). The CDR3 totals 14 residues. The CDR3 sequence: CTSSSSDRSYEQYF. CDR3 bases: TGTACCAGCAGTTCATCGGACAGGTCTTACGAGCAGTACTTC.

This chain connects TRBV4-1 to TRBJ2-7; TRBD1 matches at 10 bases. The CDR3 is made up of 15 amino acids. V shed 1 base and J 3 bases; nucleotides not matched to a gene: 3. Germline loops: CDR1 MGHRA, CDR2 YSYEKL. The DNA of the CDR3 is TGCGCCAGCAGCCAAGGTCGGACAGGGGGCTACGAGCAGTACTTC. It translates to CASSQGRTGGYEQYF.

This rearrangement joins TRBV19 to TRBJ1-2; D unresolved. This CDR3 is built from 12 residues. Germline V gives CDR1 LNHDA, CDR2 SQIVND (reference sequence). V lost 6 bases, J lost 8 bases, and 13 bases lay in between. In nucleotides, the CDR3 is TGTGCCAGTAGGGCAGGCATTGAAGGCTACACCTTC. Protein product: CASRAGIEGYTF. Full variable domain (missing parts from reference TRBV19 and TRBJ1-2): DGGITQSPKYLFRKEGQNVTLSCEQNLNHDAMYWYRQDPGQGLRLIYYSQIVNDFQKGDIAEGYSVSREKKESFPLTVTSAQKNPTAFYLCASRAGIEGYTFGSGTRLTVV.

Comments on this clone: Other DNA sequences in the sample encode the same CDR3. V is TRBV28 and J is TRBJ1-6; no firm D call. Germline V gene lookup returns CDR1 MDHEN and CDR2 SYDVKM. The V end was cut by 6 bases, the J end by 0 bases, with 12 bases between. This CDR3 spans 16 amino acids. The CDR3, as DNA: TGTGCCAGCAGCACCGAAGGGAGCTCCTATAATTCACCCCTCCACTTT. Translating gives CASSTEGSSYNSPLHF.

The CDR3 spells CASSEDRSGEQYF. In DNA form, the CDR3 reads TGTGCCAGCAGCGAGGACAGGTCGGGCGAGCAGTACTTC. This chain links TRBV7-3 with TRBJ2-5, with 7 bases identical to TRBD1. Gene TRBJ2-7 matches the end of the DNA better, so the J call may be wrong. Germline-derived CDR1 and CDR2 are SGHTA and FQGTGA. The CDR3 runs 13 residues.

The gene calls are TRBV12-5 and TRBJ2-1; possible D gene TRBD1, 5 bases. The CDR3 is 14 amino acids. Trimming shortened V by 7 bases and J by 4 bases, and 14 bases separated the two germline ends. The germline V gene encodes CDR1 LGHNT and CDR2 FRNRAP. In DNA, the CDR3 is TGTGCTAGTGTTAAGGACACCATATACAATGAGCAGTTCTTC. Amino acids: CASVKDTIYNEQFF. The full variable domain, in which reference TRBV12-5 and TRBJ2-1 provide the parts outside the CDR3, is DARVTQTPRHKVTEMGQEVTMRCQPILGHNTVFWYRQTMMQGLELLAYFRNRAPLDDSGMPKDRFSAEMPDATLATLKIQPSEPRDSAVYFCASVKDTIYNEQFFGPGTRLTVL.

This clone was detected once. The V gene is TRBV5-1, the J gene TRBJ1-1; the match to TRBD1 covers 9 bases. The CDR3 extends over 15 amino acids. Losses at the gene ends were 4 bases for V and 2 bases for J; bases not matched to a gene: 6. Germline values: CDR1 SGHRS, CDR2 YFSETQ. The CDR3 region has the DNA TGCGCCAGCAGCCCCTCGACAGGGGGAAACACTGAAGCTTTCTTT. Translating gives CASSPSTGGNTEAFF.